The rows below give T cell receptor beta chains drawn from one sample of a study of blood T cell repertoires in COVID-19. Sequenced by immunoSEQ multiplex PCR; TCRdb stores in-frame clones only, minus some. The sample carries approximately 150,000 clones, approximately 89% recorded once. Sequences were obtained from peripheral blood. These receptors came from a human donor in a cohort sampled during active COVID-19. The CDR3 runs from the conserved cysteine through the conserved F or W. Clone size, where shown, is once, few, many, or a class for clones that have expanded.

CDR3: CASSFRLATTGELFF
V: TRBV27
J: TRBJ2-2
size: few

CDR3: CASRPGGASYNEQFF
V: TRBV19
J: TRBJ2-1
size: -

CDR3: CASSLQTGAYEQYF
V: TRBV5-5
J: TRBJ2-7
size: -

CDR3: CASSAGQLNTEAFF
V: TRBV9
J: TRBJ1-1
size: -

CDR3: CASSEQGADYGYTF
V: TRBV6-1
J: TRBJ1-2
size: once

CDR3: CASDYNRGSSYNSPLHF
V: TRBV19
J: TRBJ1-6
size: -

CDR3: CASSRESGNTIYF
V: TRBV5-1
J: TRBJ1-3
size: -

CDR3: CASSPGQETIQETQYF
V: TRBV19
J: TRBJ2-5
size: -

CDR3: CASNLWAEPERQPQHF
V: TRBV5-8
J: TRBJ1-5
size: -

CDR3: CASSYGGQAQETQYF
V: TRBV6-6
J: TRBJ2-5
size: -